The 13 T cell receptor beta chains below come from one sample, sequenced in a study of T cells after yellow fever vaccination. TCRdb re-called the 5' RACE reads through MiXCR, storing one row per CDR3 protein. The sample yields around 310,000 distinct CDR3 sequences, 4% to 5.5% seen once. Source: PBMCs, taken 15 days after the yellow fever booster vaccination. The receptor set was obtained from a man in his late teens or twenties who received the YFV17D yellow fever vaccine.

This clonotype was observed a few times. The chain combines TRBV7-3 with TRBJ2-3; perhaps D is TRBD1 or TRBD2 (5 bases each). The CDR3 is 16 residues long. V dropped 6 bases and J dropped 0 bases, with 16 bases sitting between them. CDR1 and CDR2 (germline): SGHTA, FQGTGA. The CDR3 sequence is CASRSGTHTSTDTQYF. The DNA of the CDR3 is TGTGCCAGCAGGTCCGGGACGCACACTAGCACAGATACGCAGTATTTT.

This clonotype was found many times. The chain couples TRBV2 to TRBJ2-5; D uncertain. Germline V gene sequence: CDR1 SNHLY, CDR2 FYNNEI. The CDR3 loop spans 13 amino acids. V was pared by 2 bases and J by 4 bases, with 8 bases between. The CDR3 protein is CASSESQRETQYF. The CDR3 DNA reads as TGTGCCAGCAGTGAAAGTCAGCGAGAGACCCAGTACTTC.

Many counts were recorded for this clonotype. The chain links TRBV7-2 to TRBJ1-3; D is undetermined. CDR3 length: 15 residues. V shed 5 bases and J shed 2 bases, with 13 bases lying between them. The germline V gene has CDR1 SGHTA and CDR2 FQGNSA. CDR3 nucleotide sequence: TGTGCCAGCAGCCCACGGAGGACGGCTGGAAACACCATATATTTT. Protein: CASSPRRTAGNTIYF.

This clonotype was detected ten times or more. The rearrangement joins TRBV3-1 to TRBJ1-6; D call uncertain. V lost 1 base and J 8 bases, leaving 15 bases between the germline ends. There are 16 residues in the CDR3. The V gene's germline CDR1 is LGHDT and CDR2 YNNKEL (reference sequence). This CDR3 is CASSQVVAGLDSPLHF. The CDR3 DNA is TGTGCCAGCAGCCAAGTCGTCGCAGGATTGGATTCACCCCTCCACTTT.

The V gene is TRBV5-4, the J gene TRBJ2-1; 11 bases align to TRBD1. The CDR3 sequence is 15 residues long. Germline V gene sequence: CDR1 SGHNT, CDR2 YYREEE (reference sequence). V gave up 0 bases and J gave up 7 bases; unmatched junction bases: 3. As DNA, the CDR3 is TGTGCCAGCAGCTTGGGCGGGACAGGGGGGAATGAGCAGTTCTTC. Translated: CASSLGGTGGNEQFF.

In this sample, this clonotype turned up many times. The genes are TRBV4-3 and TRBJ1-4; D is uncertain. Trimming took 4 bases from V and 7 from J, leaving 10 bases between them. CDR1 LGHNA and CDR2 YSLEER come from the germline V gene. The CDR3 length is 13 residues. The CDR3 sequence: CASSRLGLEKLFF. CDR3 bases: TGCGCCAGCAGCCGGCTCGGGCTTGAAAAACTGTTTTTT.

As for this clonotype: This may come from a read error, since a much larger clone is one base off. V and J are TRBV5-1 and TRBJ2-7; 9 nucleotides line up with TRBD2. V shed 4 bases and J 6 bases; nucleotides not matched to a gene: 8. Germline CDR1 is SGHRS and CDR2 is YFSETQ. The CDR3 contains 14 residues. In DNA form, the CDR3 reads TGCGCCAGCAGCGTTTCCCAAGCGGGGGGCGAGCAGTACTTC. Its protein is CASSVSQAGGEQYF.

This clonotype was counted a few times. This chain connects TRBV19 to TRBJ1-5; D is undetermined. V was clipped by 5 bases and J by 5 bases, with 10 bases between them. CDR1 and CDR2 (germline): LNHDA, SQIVND (reference sequence). This CDR3 has 13 residues. This CDR3 is CASSLYVYQPQHF. CDR3 in DNA: TGTGCCAGTAGTCTCTACGTGTATCAGCCCCAGCATTTT.

The V gene is TRBV4-1, the J gene TRBJ2-3, with 13 bases aligning to TRBD2. J was trimmed by 4 bases and V by 4 bases; bases with no gene match: 8. Germline V CDR1 and CDR2: MGHRA, YSYEKL. The CDR3 totals 17 residues. CDR3: CASSLDTSGGAADTQYF. The CDR3 region has the DNA TGCGCCAGCAGCCTTGACACTAGCGGGGGGGCCGCAGATACGCAGTATTTT.

The chain carries TRBV20-1 and TRBJ2-5, with TRBD1 identical over 7 bases. The CDR3 has 14 amino acids. Germline CDR1 DFQATT, CDR2 SNEGSKA (reference sequence). V lost 1 base to trimming and J lost 3 bases; unmatched junction nucleotides: 5. This CDR3 reads CSARVPGQKETQYF. The CDR3, as DNA: TGCAGTGCTAGAGTGCCGGGACAGAAAGAGACCCAGTACTTC.

Many counts were recorded for this clonotype. The genes are TRBV29-1 and TRBJ1-1; D is unclear. The CDR3 is 11 amino acids. Trimming shortened V by 4 bases and J by 12 bases, and 15 bases separated the two germline ends. The germline V gene has CDR1 SQVTM and CDR2 ANQGSEA. In DNA, the CDR3 is TGCAGCGTTGGCACCGGACGGAGAACTTTCTTT. It encodes CSVGTGRRTFF.

This clonotype was detected many times. The chain recombines TRBV4-2 with TRBJ1-2; D uncertain. With 0 bases removed from V and 4 bases from J, the gap between germline ends came to 12 bases. The germline gives CDR1 LGHNA, CDR2 YNFKEQ. The CDR3 extends over 15 amino acids. CDR3 nucleotide sequence: TGTGCCAGCAGCCAAGATCGCTCCTGGGCCTATGGCTACACCTTC. Translation: CASSQDRSWAYGYTF.

This clonotype was seen ten or more times. The chain carries TRBV20-1 and TRBJ2-1, with D perhaps matching TRBD2 (6 bases). The CDR3 covers 15 residues. With 6 bases removed from V and 0 bases from J, the gap between germline ends came to 15 bases. CDR1 is DFQATT, CDR2 SNEGSKA, per germline (reference sequence). CDR3 DNA: TGCAGTGCCTGGGGGGACGGCAGCTCCTACAATGAGCAGTTCTTC. Residues: CSAWGDGSSYNEQFF.